This paragraph covers one TCR beta chain sequence. Its specificity is unknown. The entry originates in a study of OX40 agonist ivuxolimab in advanced cancers. General study findings and limits: Normalized T-cell clonal expansion was also low in a subset of nonresponders.

The V gene's germline CDR1 is SGHAT and CDR2 FQNNGV. This CDR3 comprises 15 residues. Trimming at V came to 4 bases and at J to 1 base, leaving 5 bases not matched to a gene. Profiling relied on immunoSEQ multiplex PCR, and the TCRdb table lists in-frame clones only, not all of them. The sample lists tens of thousands of clones, just under 95% occurring once. This sequence originates from an adult with an advanced solid tumor such as melanoma, head and neck, liver or kidney cancer. This chain connects TRBV11-2 to TRBJ2-7; 9 positions agree with TRBD1. This sample comprised CD4+ or CD8+ T cells sorted from blood, obtained in a trial of the OX40 agonist ivuxolimab. Here the CDR3 reads CASSYGTGPSYEQYF. The CDR3 nucleotides are TGTGCCAGCAGCTACGGGACAGGGCCTTCCTACGAGCAGTACTTC. Full variable domain (outside the CDR3, taken from reference TRBV11-2 and TRBJ2-7): EAGVAQSPRYKIIEKRQSVAFWCNPISGHATLYWYQQILGQGPKLLIQFQNNGVVDDSQLPKDRFSAERLKGVDSTLKIQPAKLEDSAVYLCASSYGTGPSYEQYFGPGTRLTVT.